What follows are 7 T cell receptor beta chains derived from one specimen sequenced in a study of T-cell reconstitution after alpha-beta-depleted transplantation in children. During its preparation, the TCRbeta library received unique molecular identifiers. TCRdb reanalysed the PCR reads using MiXCR and keeps one entry per CDR3 protein. The sample holds 440,000 or so distinct CDR3 sequences, around 46% seen once. The sequenced sample was PBMCs, obtained before TCRalphabeta/CD19-depleted stem cell transplant. Receptors were obtained from a girl under 10 years old with aplastic anemia, due to receive a stem cell transplant.

This chain links TRBV29-1 with TRBJ2-1, with 8 bases matching TRBD2. Trimming took 4 bases from V and 5 from J; bases not matched to a gene: 7. Germline V gives CDR1 SQVTM, CDR2 ANQGSEA. CDR3 length: 14 amino acids. The CDR3: CSVVLTSGNNEQFF. The CDR3 region has the DNA TGCAGCGTTGTACTCACTAGCGGCAACAATGAGCAGTTCTTC.

Points on this clonotype: A clone one base away is much larger, so this may be a read error. The chain has TRBV5-1 and TRBJ2-5; D uncertain. Trimming cost V 4 bases and J 2 bases, with 12 bases left between them. The CDR3 loop spans 14 amino acids. Germline V CDR1 and CDR2: SGHRS, YFSETQ. The CDR3 reads CASSHLSWQETQYF. The CDR3, as DNA: TGCGCCAGCAGCCACTTGTCATGGCAAGAGACCCAGTACTTC.

The rearrangement uses TRBV20-1 and TRBJ2-3; no clear D. The CDR3 extends over 12 amino acids. The germline CDR1 and CDR2 sequences are DFQATT and SNEGSKA (reference sequence). In nucleotides, the CDR3 is TGCTCTCGCGTGTCATGGGCAGATACGCAGTATTTT. This translates into CSRVSWADTQYF.

A remark on this clonotype: Relative to the germline gene, one junction end is altered; a read error may explain this. The chain has TRBV20-1 and TRBJ2-5, with 8 bases matching TRBD2. The CDR3 covers 15 residues. Germline CDR1 is DFQATT and CDR2 is SNEGSKA (reference sequence). CDR3 loop: CSARDPAGVPTRVDF. For the CDR3, the DNA is TGCAGTGCTAGAGATCCAGCGGGAGTTCCGACGAGAGTGGACTTC.

This chain connects TRBV15 to TRBJ2-2, with D perhaps matching TRBD1 (5 bases). CDR1 is LNHNV, CDR2 YYDKDF, per germline (reference sequence). V was pared by 0 bases and J by 1 base, with 6 bases between. This CDR3 has 15 amino acids. The CDR3 DNA sequence: TGTGCCACCAGCAGAGATACAGGGAACACCGGGGAGCTGTTTTTT. It translates to CATSRDTGNTGELFF.

The sample holds one count of this clonotype. V usage is TRBV3-1 and J usage is TRBJ2-7; 10 nucleotides align to TRBD1. This CDR3 region has 15 residues. Germline values: CDR1 LGHDT, CDR2 YNNKEL (reference sequence). V lost 11 bases and J lost 2; bases outside the gene matches: 12. The CDR3 DNA reads as TGTGCCTCCAGCCAAGCAGGACAGGGGGCCTACGAGCAGTACTTC. It translates to CASSQAGQGAYEQYF.

The chain recombines TRBV9 with TRBJ2-2; TRBD2 is a possible D gene (7 bases). This CDR3 contains 16 residues. Between the trimmed V and J ends, which lost 0 bases and 6 bases, there was a span of 15 bases. Germline-derived CDR1 and CDR2 are SGDLS and YYNGEE. The CDR3 DNA is TGTGCCAGCAGCGTAGAGGGGGATACTAGCGCCGGGGAGCTGTTTTTT. Translation: CASSVEGDTSAGELFF.